One T cell receptor (beta chain) is described in this entry. Using immunoSEQ multiplex PCR, the repertoire was profiled, and TCRdb retains in-frame clones only, with some absent. The sample yields about 200,000 clones, 84% seen once. This specimen belongs to a study of blood T cell repertoires in COVID-19. Study-level information: The cDNA or gDNA used as material had been derived from T cells, B-cell-depleted T cells, or PBMCs.

V was pared by 5 bases and J by 5 bases, with 11 bases of the junction left unmatched. In germline, CDR1 is MNHEY, CDR2 SVGAGI. CDR3 length: 15 amino acids. People in the exposed group encountered a COVID-19 case within 2 weeks before entering the study. The genes are TRBV6-5 and TRBJ1-1; the match to TRBD1 covers 7 bases. The sequencing sample was made of PBMCs or T cells enriched from blood (not recorded which). The source is a woman in her thirties who had been exposed to COVID-19. CDR3 protein: CASSKRQGVGTEAFF. CDR3 DNA sequence: TGTGCCAGCAGTAAACGACAGGGCGTTGGGACTGAAGCTTTCTTT.